This TCR beta chain is from a study of early T cells in non-severe SARS-CoV-2 infection. TCRdb independently ran MiXCR on the 5' RACE reads; one entry per CDR3 protein. The repertoire holds approximately 71,000 distinct CDR3 sequences, with more than 9% as singletons. This sequence originates from an adult who was a healthcare worker with PCR-confirmed SARS-CoV-2 infection or an uninfected control (not recorded which). The sequenced sample consisted of whole blood.

As DNA, the CDR3 is TGTGCCAGCAGCTTGGGGCCCTCAGATACGCAGTATTTT. This encodes CASSLGPSDTQYF. V usage is TRBV7-9 and J usage is TRBJ2-3; weak D call: TRBD1 (5 bases). V lost 3 bases and J lost 4, with 8 bases in between. The CDR3 totals 13 residues. CDR1 and CDR2 (germline): SEHNR, FQNEAQ (reference sequence). Supplemented by reference TRBV7-9 and TRBJ2-3, the full variable domain reads DTGVSQNPRHKITKRGQNVTFRCDPISEHNRLYWYRQTLGQGPEFLTYFQNEAQLEKSRLLSDRFSAERPKGSFSTLEIQRTEQGDSAMYLCASSLGPSDTQYFGPGTRLTVL.